The present T cell receptor beta chain was sequenced within a study (dated by TCRdb to the mid-2010s). Context from the whole study: The study examined whether tumor-infiltrating Tregs in breast cancer are drawn from blood Tregs or arise in situ by conversion from other CD4+ T cell subsets. What the work shows at the level of the full study, not this receptor alone: The TCR gene usage of tumor memory CD4+ T cells clustered together with blood and lymph node memory CD4+ cells and with lymph node naive CD4+ cells. Validation in the larger cohort was restricted to a single TCR beta V-J rearrangement rather than whole repertoires. Tumor-infiltrating Treg TCR alpha and beta sequences overlapped most with tumor naive CD4+ T cells, then with blood naive CD4+ T cells.

This clonotype has a count of ten or more. The antigen it recognizes is unknown. Qualities for individual bases were not recorded, and no much larger clone is one base off. After removal of 6 bases from V and 4 bases from J, the junction retains 23 bases not matched to a gene. Reading from cysteine to phenylalanine, the CDR3 counts 19 amino acids. Just CDR3 DNA is preserved here, 57 bases in frame from base 1. Full-length TCR variable regions were amplified by 5' RACE PCR with constant-region reverse primers, and semi-nested PCR with Nested Universal Primer A was subsequently performed. Using the ReliaPrep RNA Cell Miniprep System, total RNA was extracted, and the SMARTer RACE 5'/3' Kit was then used to reverse transcribe the RNA into 5'RACE-ready cDNA. Multiplex adaptors were used to barcode the full-length TCR alpha and beta libraries, which were then sequenced on an Illumina MiSeq. The study's own analysis went as follows. Sequencing data were pooled across the five patients for each of nine subset-tissue groups and compared by unsupervised clustering of TCR gene usage. The Morisita-Horn index was used to calculate repertoire similarity, with shared sequences weighted according to their contribution to each repertoire. In TCRdb, the public reads were trimmed at Q25 with fastp and aligned with MiXCR, with productive beta chains retained. A single entry per CDR3 protein holds the most common genes and DNA from its merged rows. The V and J calls follow TCRdb's processing rather than the paper's. This sample is represented by tens of thousands of distinct CDR3 sequences; under 40% of them were singletons. The biggest ten clones account for 2% to 2.5% of the sample.

The Miltenyi Naive CD4+ T Cell Isolation kit was used to purify naive CD4+ T cells, and Tregs were depleted with CD25 microbeads. Tregs, naive and memory CD4+ T cells from tumor, blood and ipsilateral draining lymph nodes of about five breast cancer patients underwent full-length TCR alpha and beta sequencing. Tumor tissue and lymph nodes obtained from ipsilateral axillary dissection were perfused with PBS, minced and then digested with collagenase I and hyaluronidase. Sorted cell populations were confirmed by FACS to exceed 90% purity. Material for sequencing was tumor-infiltrating naive CD4+ T cells sorted from the breast tumor. The sample's cell subset or site label, decoded: naive CD4+ T cells, CD4+CD45RA+CD25-. The chain employs TRBV12-3 or TRBV12-4 and TRBJ1-2, and TRBD1 aligns with 7 junction nucleotides. This TCR came from a female donor with breast cancer. The sequenced DNA: TGTGCCAGCAGCACACCCACGGACAGGATGGGTCGATTTGGCTATGGCTACACCTTC. It encodes CASSTPTDRMGRFGYGYTF.